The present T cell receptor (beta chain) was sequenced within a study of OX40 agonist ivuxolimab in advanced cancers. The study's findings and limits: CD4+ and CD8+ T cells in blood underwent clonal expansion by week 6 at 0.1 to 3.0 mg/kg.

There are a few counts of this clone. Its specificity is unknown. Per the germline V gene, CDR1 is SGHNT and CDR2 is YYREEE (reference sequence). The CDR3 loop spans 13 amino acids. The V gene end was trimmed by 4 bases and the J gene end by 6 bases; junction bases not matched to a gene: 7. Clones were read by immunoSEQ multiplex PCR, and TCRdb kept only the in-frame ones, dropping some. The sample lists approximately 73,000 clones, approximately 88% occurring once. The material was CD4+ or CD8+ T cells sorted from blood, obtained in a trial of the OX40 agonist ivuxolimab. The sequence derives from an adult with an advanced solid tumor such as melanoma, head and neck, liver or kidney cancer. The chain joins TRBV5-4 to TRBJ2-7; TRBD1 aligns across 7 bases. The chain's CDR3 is CASSAKTGIEQYF. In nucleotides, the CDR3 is TGTGCCAGCAGCGCCAAGACAGGGATCGAGCAGTACTTC.